These 22 T cell receptor beta chains were sequenced from one sample in a study of blood T cell repertoires in COVID-19. TCRdb's table, derived via immunoSEQ multiplex PCR, lists solely in-frame clones and lacks some. The data show approximately 330,000 clones, roughly 87% seen once. Source material: peripheral blood. The receptors were sampled from a young man with COVID-19, enrolled during active disease.

This clone has a single count. The genes are TRBV10-3 and TRBJ1-2; 8 bases match TRBD1. This CDR3 is 12 amino acids long. Germline trimming cut 6 bases from V and 7 bases from J; bases unmatched to any gene: 4. CDR1 is ENHRY, CDR2 SYGVKD, per germline. The DNA for the CDR3 is TGTGCCATCAGCTCAGGGGGCGGTGGCTACACCTTC. Its protein is CAISSGGGGYTF.

CDR3 coding DNA: TGTGCCAGCTCACCTGGGGGGGACCGCGAGCAGTACTTC. It translates to CASSPGGDREQYF. J is TRBJ2-7 and V is TRBV18, with 7 bases identical to TRBD2. CDR1 is KGHSH and CDR2 is LQKENI in the germline V gene. J lost 6 bases, V lost 3 bases, and 5 bases had no gene match. This CDR3 has 13 amino acids.

This clone was recorded a few times. The genes are TRBV9 and TRBJ2-7; 7 bases agree with TRBD2. Germline V gives CDR1 SGDLS, CDR2 YYNGEE. V trimming: 3 bases; J trimming: 1 base; junction bases outside the gene matches: 4. This CDR3 has 14 amino acids. The CDR3 spells CASSDREVSYEQYF. CDR3 sequence (DNA): TGTGCCAGCAGCGATCGGGAGGTGTCCTACGAGCAGTACTTC.

The chain joins TRBV28 to TRBJ2-7, with 8 bases aligning to TRBD2. V gave up 3 bases and J gave up 3 bases; unmatched junction bases: 4. Germline V lookup: CDR1 MDHEN, CDR2 SYDVKM. The CDR3 spans 14 residues. The CDR3: CASSFPGLDYEQYF. The CDR3 DNA is TGTGCCAGCAGTTTCCCGGGACTAGACTACGAGCAGTACTTC. Full variable domain (outside the CDR3, taken from reference TRBV28 and TRBJ2-7): DVKVTQSSRYLVKRTGEKVFLECVQDMDHENMFWYRQDPGLGLRLIYFSYDVKMKEKGDIPEGYSVSREKKERFSLILESASTNQTSMYLCASSFPGLDYEQYFGPGTRLTVT.

The CDR3 reads CATSREITANTGELFF. CDR3 nucleotides: TGTGCCACCAGCAGAGAGATAACAGCGAACACCGGGGAGCTGTTTTTT. The chain uses TRBV15 and TRBJ2-2; D gene ambiguous. Germline assignment: CDR1 LNHNV and CDR2 YYDKDF (reference sequence). Trimming shortened V by 0 bases and J by 0 bases, and 8 bases separated the two germline ends. This CDR3 contains 16 residues.

The chain combines TRBV9 with TRBJ1-5; no definite D call. Trimming removed 4 bases at V and 9 bases at J, with 17 bases between. Germline lookup yields CDR1 SGDLS and CDR2 YYNGEE. The CDR3 is 14 amino acids. The CDR3 region is CASSFDNSIVPQHF. In DNA, the CDR3 is TGTGCCAGCAGCTTCGACAACAGCATCGTGCCCCAGCATTTT.

The chain links TRBV7-2 to TRBJ1-5; D call uncertain. The CDR3 length is 15 residues. Germline CDR1 and CDR2: SGHTA and FQGNSA. V lost 2 bases and J lost 0, with 8 bases in between. CDR3 in amino acids: CASSLREHSNQPQHF. The CDR3 DNA sequence: TGTGCCAGCAGCTTACGGGAACATAGCAATCAGCCCCAGCATTTT.

This chain links TRBV12-3 or TRBV12-4 with TRBJ1-1; possibly TRBD1 for D (5 bases). Between the trimmed V and J ends, which lost 6 bases and 7 bases, there was a span of 12 bases. This CDR3 region has 12 residues. The chain's CDR3 is CASSPDSVEAFF. CDR3 sequence (DNA): TGTGCCAGCAGCCCCGACAGCGTTGAAGCTTTCTTT.

CDR3 nucleotide sequence: TGTGCCAGCAGCGACAGGGGAAGCACAGATACGCAGTATTTT. Translating it yields CASSDRGSTDTQYF. The chain joins TRBV7-9 to TRBJ2-3; 8 positions agree with TRBD1. The CDR3 sequence is 14 residues long. CDR1 is SEHNR, CDR2 FQNEAQ, per germline (reference sequence). J gave up 0 bases and V 5 bases, and 1 base lay outside the gene matches.

This rearrangement joins TRBV27 to TRBJ1-2; D may be TRBD1 (5 bases). Trimming left V 7 bases short and J 2 bases short, with 17 bases between. The germline V gene encodes CDR1 MNHEY and CDR2 SMNVEV (reference sequence). This CDR3 is built from 15 residues. CDR3 sequence (DNA): TGTGCCAGCACACTTCGGGGGGGAGGGAACTATGGCTACACCTTC. Its translation: CASTLRGGGNYGYTF.

This chain links TRBV27 with TRBJ1-2; TRBD1 is a possible D gene (6 bases). Trimming took off 8 bases at V and 7 bases at J, with 14 bases between the two ends. The CDR3 is 12 residues long. Per germline, CDR1 MNHEY and CDR2 SMNVEV (reference sequence). The CDR3: CASGFGGRGYTF. In DNA, the CDR3 is TGTGCCAGCGGGTTTGGGGGCCGTGGCTACACCTTC.

A note on this clone: Other DNA sequences within the sample encode an identical CDR3. This sequence joins TRBV24-1 and TRBJ2-5; a possible D gene is TRBD1 (5 bases). Germline lookup yields CDR1 KGHDR and CDR2 SFDVKD. The CDR3 contains 13 residues. The ends were cut back, 7 bases at V and 0 bases at J, with 8 bases in the middle. The CDR3 region is CATSDSNQETQYF. The CDR3 coding sequence is TGTGCCACCAGCGACAGCAACCAAGAGACCCAGTACTTC.

A note on this clone: The junction shows a germline mismatch at one end, possibly a read error. The chain employs TRBV12-5 and TRBJ2-7; 7 nucleotides match TRBD1. Germline CDR1 reads LGHNT; CDR2 reads FRNRAP. The CDR3 has 13 residues. The CDR3: CASGIEQGQPLGF. In DNA, the CDR3 is TGTGCTAGTGGTATCGAACAGGGGCAACCTTTGGGATTC.

V gene TRBV19 combines with J gene TRBJ1-1; D gene unclear. The CDR3 extends over 14 amino acids. CDR1 is LNHDA, CDR2 SQIVND, per germline (reference sequence). Trimming removed 2 bases from V and 1 base from J, with 8 bases in between. The CDR3 reads CASSILRGNTEAFF. The DNA for the CDR3 is TGTGCCAGTAGTATACTCCGGGGGAACACTGAAGCTTTCTTT.

This chain joins TRBV5-4 and TRBJ2-5, with TRBD1 matching 8 bases. The CDR3 is 16 amino acids. V lost 2 bases to trimming and J lost 4 bases; unmatched junction nucleotides: 10. Germline CDR1 and CDR2: SGHNT and YYREEE (reference sequence). CDR3 DNA sequence: TGTGCCAGCAGCTTCCACAACAGGGGGTCGAGAGAGACCCAGTACTTC. This translates into CASSFHNRGSRETQYF.

The CDR3 protein is CASSDGLGSGELFF. Here the CDR3 DNA reads TGTGCCAGCAGCGACGGACTAGGGTCCGGGGAGCTGTTTTTT. The rearrangement uses TRBV13 and TRBJ2-2; 7 bases fit TRBD2. Germline-derived CDR1 and CDR2 are PRHDT and FYEKMQ (reference sequence). J was trimmed by 6 bases and V by 5 bases; bases with no gene match: 6. This CDR3 spans 14 amino acids.

A single count supports this clone. The chain recombines TRBV5-1 with TRBJ1-1; D uncertain. There are 15 residues in the CDR3. CDR1 and CDR2 from the germline V gene are SGHRS and YFSETQ. Trimming pared 0 bases from V and 4 bases from J, leaving 13 bases between. The CDR3 loop is CASSLGGSHATEAFF. The CDR3 coding sequence is TGCGCCAGCAGCTTGGGAGGCAGTCACGCCACTGAAGCTTTCTTT. Using reference TRBV5-1 and TRBJ1-1 for the parts outside the CDR3, the full variable domain is KAGVTQTPRYLIKTRGQQVTLSCSPISGHRSVSWYQQTPGQGLQFLFEYFSETQRNKGNFPGRFSGRQFSNSRSEMNVSTLELGDSALYLCASSLGGSHATEAFFGQGTRLTVV.

The chain recombines TRBV27 with TRBJ1-6; 7 bases fit TRBD1. This CDR3 has 16 amino acids. The germline gives CDR1 MNHEY, CDR2 SMNVEV (reference sequence). After removal of 5 bases from V and 0 bases from J, the junction contained 4 bases not matched to a gene. The chain's CDR3 is CASSETGSSYNSPLHF. The CDR3 DNA is TGTGCCAGCAGTGAGACAGGGAGCTCCTATAATTCACCCCTCCACTTT.

The CDR3: CASSLTGKTEAFF. The CDR3 DNA follows: TGTGCCAGTTCTTTGACAGGTAAAACTGAAGCTTTCTTT. This chain uses TRBV12-3 or TRBV12-4 with TRBJ1-1, with D possibly TRBD1 on 6 matching bases. This CDR3 has 13 amino acids. Between the trimmed V and J ends, which lost 9 bases and 5 bases, there was a span of 16 bases.

The chain recombines TRBV19 with TRBJ2-7; 10 nucleotides align to TRBD1. This CDR3 spans 13 amino acids. Germline trimming cut 3 bases from V and 7 bases from J; bases unmatched to any gene: 3. The germline CDR1 and CDR2 sequences are LNHDA and SQIVND (reference sequence). The CDR3 here is CASSMGQGREQYF. CDR3 nucleotide sequence: TGTGCCAGTAGTATGGGACAGGGGCGGGAGCAGTACTTC.

The chain links TRBV28 to TRBJ1-2, with D maybe TRBD1 (5 bases). The CDR3 totals 13 residues. V lost 6 bases to trimming and J lost 2 bases, with 10 bases between them. Germline V gene sequence: CDR1 MDHEN, CDR2 SYDVKM. Written as DNA, the CDR3 is TGTGCCAGCAGGGAGACAGACAACTATGGCTACACCTTC. Translation: CASRETDNYGYTF.

The chain is built from TRBV7-2 and TRBJ2-7; 13 nucleotides agree with TRBD2. J was trimmed by 0 bases and V by 5 bases; bases with no gene match: 7. The CDR3 consists of 17 residues. Looked up from germline, CDR1 is SGHTA and CDR2 is FQGNSA. As DNA, the CDR3 is TGTGCCAGCAGCCCAGGACTAGCGGGGGCCCTCTCCTACGAGCAGTACTTC. Translation gives CASSPGLAGALSYEQYF.